A selection of T cell receptor beta chains follows, all from one sample in a study of cytomegalovirus exposure and HLA in healthy donors. TCRdb's table, derived via immunoSEQ multiplex PCR, lists solely in-frame clones and lacks some. The table lists some 87,000 clones, approximately 96% of them singletons. The specimen was PBMCs. The receptor source for this set is a woman aged 18-30 years in good health and CMV-seronegative. Both conserved end residues are part of each CDR3. The D gene is left open where the match is weak. The size field is filled for only some rows; it gives once, few, many or a size class.

. TRBJ1-4 TRBV7-9 . 16 CASTPSMAGDPEKLFF TGTGCCAGCACCCCAAGCATGGCGGGTGATCCTGAAAAACTGTTTTTT
TRBD1 TRBJ1-2 TRBV19 few 15 CASSIGTGQDYGYTF TGTGCCAGTAGTATCGGGACAGGGCAGGACTATGGCTACACCTTC
. TRBJ2-1 TRBV10-3 . 14 CAIVGSVRGNEQFF TGTGCCATCGTGGGCTCGGTCAGGGGCAATGAGCAGTTCTTC
. TRBJ2-2 TRBV2 . 14 CASRATGYDGELFF TGTGCCAGCAGGGCTACAGGGTATGACGGGGAGCTGTTTTTT
. TRBJ2-3 TRBV6-6 once 12 CASTPRGDTQYF TGTGCCAGCACCCCCAGGGGAGATACGCAGTATTTT
TRBD2 TRBJ2-1 TRBV27 . 16 CASSSTQRGGANEQFF TGTGCCAGCAGTTCAACCCAGCGGGGAGGGGCCAATGAGCAGTTCTTC
. TRBJ2-3 TRBV4-2 once 15 CASSQGSGRTDTQYF TGTGCCAGCAGCCAAGGAAGCGGGCGCACAGATACGCAGTATTTT
TRBD1 TRBJ2-3 TRBV12-5 once 17 CASGLGDRGTSTDTQYF TGTGCTAGTGGTTTGGGAGACAGGGGAACTAGCACAGATACGCAGTATTTT
TRBD1 TRBJ2-5 TRBV10-3 . 15 CAISAWDSSQETQYF TGTGCCATCAGCGCCTGGGACAGCAGCCAAGAGACCCAGTACTTC
. TRBJ1-5 TRBV23-1 . 15 CASSRVQGKDQPQHF TGCGCCAGCAGCCGGGTTCAGGGTAAGGATCAGCCCCAGCATTTT
TRBD2 TRBJ2-5 TRBV27 . 15 CASSLSATSRETQYF TGTGCCAGCAGTTTATCTGCGACTAGCAGGGAGACCCAGTACTTC
TRBD2 TRBJ2-2 TRBV7-2 . 15 CASRRGTSSTGELFF TGTGCCAGCAGGAGGGGGACTAGCTCCACCGGGGAGCTGTTTTTT
. TRBJ2-5 TRBV4-2 . 14 CASSQEDSQETQYF TGTGCCAGCAGCCAAGAGGACTCACAAGAGACCCAGTACTTC
. TRBJ2-7 TRBV15 . 14 CATSTLWSSYEQYF TGTGCCACCAGCACCCTATGGAGCTCCTACGAGCAGTACTTC
. TRBJ2-1 TRBV4-1 . 13 CASSQGGTDEQFF TGCGCCAGCAGCCAGGGCGGGACGGATGAGCAGTTCTTC
TRBD1 TRBJ2-7 TRBV19 . 10 CATGANEQYF TGTGCGACAGGGGCCAACGAGCAGTACTTC
TRBD2 TRBJ2-7 TRBV5-6 . 17 CASTYRVLAGGPSEQYF TGTGCCAGCACCTATAGGGTACTAGCGGGAGGGCCGTCCGAGCAGTACTTC
. TRBJ1-1 TRBV7-9 . 12 CASSVRTEKAFF TGTGCCAGCAGCGTAAGGACAGAAAAAGCTTTCTTT
. TRBJ1-5 TRBV23-1 . 16 CASSQLRRTTHQPQHF TGCGCCAGCAGTCAATTGAGGAGGACCACCCATCAGCCCCAGCATTTT
. TRBJ2-7 TRBV19 . 14 CASSMAGGPYEQYF TGTGCCAGTAGTATGGCAGGAGGGCCATACGAGCAGTACTTC